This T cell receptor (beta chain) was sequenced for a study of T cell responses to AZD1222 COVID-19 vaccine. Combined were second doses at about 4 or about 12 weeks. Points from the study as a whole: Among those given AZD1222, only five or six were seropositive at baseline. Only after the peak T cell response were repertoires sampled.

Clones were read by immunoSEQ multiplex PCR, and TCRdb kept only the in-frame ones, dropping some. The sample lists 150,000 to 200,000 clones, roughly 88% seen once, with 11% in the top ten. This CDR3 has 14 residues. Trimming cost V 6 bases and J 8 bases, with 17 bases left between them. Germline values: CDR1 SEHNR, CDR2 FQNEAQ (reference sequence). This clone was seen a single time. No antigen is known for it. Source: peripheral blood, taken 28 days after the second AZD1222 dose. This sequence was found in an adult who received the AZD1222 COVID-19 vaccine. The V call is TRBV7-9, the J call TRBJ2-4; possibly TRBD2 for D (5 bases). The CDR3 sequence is CASRKTPGSDIQYF. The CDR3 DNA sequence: TGTGCCAGCAGGAAGACCCCAGGTAGCGACATTCAGTACTTC.